The rows below give T cell receptor beta chains drawn from one sample of a study of blood T cell repertoires in COVID-19. The assay was immunoSEQ multiplex PCR, and TCRdb's table has in-frame clones only and misses some. The sample holds approximately 120,000 clones, approximately 90% seen once. Sequencing input: peripheral blood. These receptors all stem from a middle-aged man with COVID-19, enrolled during active disease. Each CDR3 is given with its conserved first and last residue. D genes are given only for firm matches.

V gene	J gene	D gene	CDR3 length	CDR3 protein	CDR3 DNA
TRBV19	TRBJ2-1	TRBD1	15	CASEEQGATYNEQFF	TGTGCCAGTGAGGAACAGGGGGCAACCTACAATGAGCAGTTCTTC
TRBV3-1/TRBV3-2	TRBJ2-1	-	19	CASSQGATSLSWSYNEQFF	TGTGCCAGCAGCCAAGGCGCGACTAGTCTTTCCTGGTCCTACAATGAGCAGTTCTTC
TRBV12-3/TRBV12-4	TRBJ1-1	-	12	CASSFTGTEAFF	TGTGCCAGCAGTTTTACCGGGACTGAAGCTTTCTTT
TRBV28	TRBJ1-1	TRBD1	14	CASSLPQGAGEAFF	TGTGCCAGCAGCCTGCCACAGGGGGCTGGTGAAGCTTTCTTT
TRBV15	TRBJ2-2	-	13	CATSRDPGGELFF	TGTGCCACCAGCAGAGATCCGGGCGGGGAGCTGTTTTTT
TRBV1	TRBJ2-3	-	17	CTSSQTRGHPSTDTQYF	TGCACCAGCAGCCAGACGAGGGGACACCCTAGCACAGATACGCAGTATTTT
TRBV10-3	TRBJ2-1	TRBD2	18	CAIRADGSASGPYNEQFF	TGTGCCATCAGAGCGGACGGGTCGGCTAGCGGACCTTACAATGAGCAGTTCTTC
TRBV7-9	TRBJ2-6	-	16	CASRGGPSVGANVLTF	TGTGCCAGCAGGGGGGGACCCTCGGTAGGGGCCAACGTCCTGACTTTC
TRBV7-8	TRBJ2-3	TRBD1	15	CASSLTGGVLDTQYF	TGTGCCAGCAGCCTAACAGGGGGAGTCTTAGATACGCAGTATTTT
TRBV28	TRBJ1-4	-	15	CASSLWGASGEKLFF	TGTGCCAGCAGTTTATGGGGGGCCAGTGGTGAAAAACTGTTTTTT
TRBV5-1	TRBJ2-5	-	14	CASSPRGAGETQYF	TGCGCCAGCAGCCCCCGGGGGGCTGGTGAGACCCAGTACTTC
TRBV10-3	TRBJ1-1	-	12	CAISESGTEAFF	TGTGCCATCAGTGAGTCCGGCACTGAAGCTTTCTTT
TRBV7-2	TRBJ2-7	TRBD1	14	CASSNRGTTLEQYF	TGTGCCAGCAGCAACAGGGGCACCACCTTAGAGCAGTACTTC
TRBV2	TRBJ2-3	-	13	CASREGEADTQYF	TGTGCCAGCAGGGAGGGTGAGGCAGATACGCAGTATTTT
TRBV9	TRBJ1-3	-	17	CASSVELRGVPGNTIYF	TGTGCCAGCAGCGTAGAGTTGCGGGGGGTGCCAGGAAACACCATATATTTT
TRBV6-5	TRBJ2-1	TRBD2	15	CASSWGLAGYNEQFF	TGTGCCAGCAGTTGGGGACTAGCCGGATACAATGAGCAGTTCTTC